A single sample is the source of the 26 T cell receptor beta chains below, sequenced in a study of cytomegalovirus exposure and HLA in healthy donors. The PCR employed 60 Vbeta primers together with 13 Jbeta primers. Repertoires were generated with immunoSEQ multiplex PCR, while TCRdb's copy carries only in-frame clones and drops some. The profile covers approximately 220,000 clones, with 76% appearing a single time and 0.63% taken by the ten largest. The sequenced material came from PBMCs. These receptors were obtained from a man between 18 and 35 years old in good health and CMV-seronegative.

The V gene is TRBV7-9, the J gene TRBJ2-7; 7 bases match TRBD2. The ends lost 1 base at V and 5 bases at J; junction bases unmatched: 5. The CDR3 runs to 14 residues. The germline CDR1 and CDR2 sequences are SEHNR and FQNEAQ (reference sequence). The CDR3 sequence: CASSLEGGSDEQYF. The CDR3, as DNA: TGTGCCAGCAGCTTAGAGGGCGGGAGCGACGAGCAGTACTTC.

The rearrangement links TRBV25-1 to TRBJ1-4, with D possibly matching TRBD1 (5 bases). Trimming removed 5 bases from V and 8 bases from J, with 18 bases in between. In germline, CDR1 is MGHDK, CDR2 SYGVNS. The CDR3 extends over 15 amino acids. CDR3 coding DNA: TGTGCCAGCAGTACTTATCAGGATCCAGGGGAAAAACTGTTTTTT. Translated, it gives CASSTYQDPGEKLFF.

This rearrangement joins TRBV19 to TRBJ1-4; 7 nucleotides line up with TRBD1. V was pared by 7 bases and J by 2 bases, with 7 bases of the junction left unmatched. From germline, CDR1 is LNHDA and CDR2 SQIVND (reference sequence). The CDR3 runs to 15 residues. CDR3 sequence reads: CASTSGGSTNEKLFF. CDR3 nucleotides: TGTGCCAGTACCTCAGGGGGTTCGACTAATGAAAAACTGTTTTTT. The complete variable domain, with remaining parts taken from reference TRBV19 and TRBJ1-4, reads DGGITQSPKYLFRKEGQNVTLSCEQNLNHDAMYWYRQDPGQGLRLIYYSQIVNDFQKGDIAEGYSVSREKKESFPLTVTSAQKNPTAFYLCASTSGGSTNEKLFFGSGTQLSVL.

This rearrangement joins TRBV11-2 to TRBJ2-7; 9 bases align to TRBD1. Per germline, CDR1 SGHAT and CDR2 FQNNGV. J gave up 6 bases and V 4 bases, and 16 bases lay outside the gene matches. The CDR3 consists of 17 residues. The CDR3 is CASSSSTPGQGVGEQYF. CDR3 nucleotides: TGTGCCAGCAGCTCATCTACGCCGGGACAGGGAGTGGGCGAGCAGTACTTC.

This clone was observed a handful of times. The chain has TRBV6-6 and TRBJ1-1, with unresolved D. This CDR3 comprises 15 residues. From germline, CDR1 is MNHNY and CDR2 SVGAGI (reference sequence). Trimming removed 6 bases at V and 5 bases at J, with 19 bases between. DNA of the CDR3: TGTGCCAGCAGGGACCAGAAAGGTTCGGGGACTGAAGCTTTCTTT. Amino acids: CASRDQKGSGTEAFF.

In regard to this clone: The junction differs from germline at one of its ends, possibly a read error. The chain recombines TRBV7-7 with TRBJ2-5; 9 bases line up with TRBD2. Germline V CDR1 and CDR2: SSHAT, FNYEAQ (reference sequence). This CDR3 contains 15 residues. CDR3 in amino acids: CASSLAGAGSETQYF. CDR3 in DNA: TGTGCTAGCAGCTTAGCGGGGGCAGGGTCAGAGACCCAGTACTTC.

This clone has a single count. V is TRBV10-1 and J is TRBJ2-1, with 9 positions matching TRBD2. In germline, CDR1 is WNHNN, CDR2 SYGVQD (reference sequence). This CDR3 has 16 amino acids. J was trimmed by 5 bases and V by 5 bases; bases with no gene match: 10. The CDR3 here is CASSSPVAGGNNEQFF. For the CDR3, the DNA is TGCGCCAGCAGTTCCCCAGTCGCGGGAGGGAACAATGAGCAGTTCTTC.

This chain joins TRBV27 and TRBJ2-7, with 9 positions matching TRBD1. With 4 bases clipped from V and 6 bases from J, the junction kept 13 bases outside the gene matches. The CDR3 runs 16 residues. Germline CDR1 is MNHEY and CDR2 is SMNVEV (reference sequence). CDR3 sequence: CASSSPSGTGIGEQYF. As DNA, the CDR3 is TGTGCCAGCAGTTCCCCATCCGGGACAGGGATAGGCGAGCAGTACTTC.

This rearrangement joins TRBV5-1 to TRBJ1-5; D perhaps matches TRBD1 (5 bases). V shed 4 bases and J shed 8 bases, with 7 bases lying between them. Germline-derived CDR1 and CDR2 are SGHRS and YFSETQ. CDR3 length equals 11 residues. The CDR3 reads CASSPTEPQHF. The CDR3 DNA sequence: TGCGCCAGCAGCCCGACAGAGCCCCAGCATTTT.

The CDR3 loop reads CASSQSVSAGSDTQYF. CDR3 nucleotide sequence: TGCGCCAGCAGCCAAAGTGTTTCAGCGGGGTCAGATACGCAGTATTTT. The rearrangement joins TRBV4-1 to TRBJ2-3, with 7 bases that match TRBD2. J gave up 4 bases and V 2 bases, and 9 bases lay outside the gene matches. CDR3 length: 16 residues. Per germline, CDR1 MGHRA and CDR2 YSYEKL.

This clone was recorded only once. The rearrangement uses TRBV30 and TRBJ2-3; 7 nucleotides agree with TRBD1. The CDR3 runs to 15 residues. V dropped 0 bases and J dropped 4; count of bases not matched to a gene: 7. In germline, CDR1 is GTSNPN, CDR2 SVGIG (reference sequence). DNA for the CDR3: TGTGCCTGGAGTGTACCCAGGGGGTTCGCAGATACGCAGTATTTT. This sequence encodes CAWSVPRGFADTQYF.

The sample holds one count of this clone. The gene calls are TRBV5-6 and TRBJ2-5; 8 nucleotides align to TRBD2. CDR3 size: 13 residues. The germline V gene has CDR1 SGHDT and CDR2 YYEEEE. V lost 4 bases and J lost 5; bases outside the gene matches: 4. CDR3: CASSISGSETQYF. In DNA, the CDR3 is TGTGCCAGCAGCATAAGCGGGAGTGAGACCCAGTACTTC.

This clone was seen more than once but under ten times. The chain couples TRBV19 to TRBJ1-1; 7 positions match TRBD1. Trimming at V came to 7 bases and at J to 1 base, leaving 6 bases not matched to a gene. The CDR3 totals 14 residues. CDR1 is LNHDA, CDR2 SQIVND, per germline (reference sequence). CDR3: CASKTRTGNTEAFF. In DNA, the CDR3 is TGTGCCAGTAAAACTCGGACAGGGAACACTGAAGCTTTCTTT.

This chain connects TRBV30 to TRBJ2-5, with 8 bases matching TRBD1. With the DNA end fitting TRBJ2-7 better, the J assignment may be wrong. The V gene's germline CDR1 is GTSNPN and CDR2 SVGIG (reference sequence). CDR3 length: 15 amino acids. CDR3 sequence (DNA): TGTGCCTGGGCGGCCCAGACAGGGGTCCCCTACGAGCAGTACTTC. Translation: CAWAAQTGVPYEQYF.

CDR3 sequence reads: CASRFWGLASSEQFF. The CDR3 bases are TGTGCCAGCAGGTTTTGGGGACTAGCATCTAGTGAGCAGTTCTTC. This chain joins TRBV27 and TRBJ2-1; 9 nucleotides align to TRBD2. V lost 6 bases and J lost 9; bases outside the gene matches: 12. Germline V gene sequence: CDR1 MNHEY, CDR2 SMNVEV (reference sequence). The CDR3 consists of 15 residues.

The rearrangement joins TRBV9 to TRBJ2-1; 13 nucleotides agree with TRBD2. This CDR3 has 16 residues. CDR1 SGDLS and CDR2 YYNGEE come from the germline V gene. Losses at the gene ends were 0 bases for V and 4 bases for J; bases not matched to a gene: 1. The CDR3 DNA sequence: TGTGCCAGCAGCGTAGAGGGACTAGCGGGATACAATGAGCAGTTCTTC. Translating gives CASSVEGLAGYNEQFF.

The chain is built from TRBV2 and TRBJ2-7, with D uncertain. V dropped 1 base and J dropped 0 bases, with 13 bases sitting between them. The CDR3 consists of 16 residues. Per the germline V gene, CDR1 is SNHLY and CDR2 is FYNNEI. The CDR3, as DNA: TGTGCCAGCAGTGAAGTTCCAGGCGCGTACTCCTACGAGCAGTACTTC. It specifies CASSEVPGAYSYEQYF.

The genes are TRBV7-9 and TRBJ1-1, with a possible D match to TRBD1 (6 bases). The CDR3 loop spans 16 amino acids. V was clipped by 4 bases and J by 4 bases, with 19 bases between them. Germline V lookup: CDR1 SEHNR, CDR2 FQNEAQ (reference sequence). CDR3 DNA sequence: TGTGCCAGCAGCTCTCCGGCGGGGGGGGCGGGCACTGAAGCTTTCTTT. Protein sequence: CASSSPAGGAGTEAFF.

V is TRBV7-3 and J is TRBJ2-1, with 12 bases aligning to TRBD2. The trim removed 1 base at V and 8 bases at J, leaving 12 bases unmatched. CDR1 is SGHTA and CDR2 is FQGTGA in the germline V gene. This CDR3 is built from 18 residues. CDR3 bases: TGTGCCAGCAGCTTAAACCCCTCCATAGGACTAGCGGGATATGAGCAGTTCTTC. Residues: CASSLNPSIGLAGYEQFF.

This clone appeared a few times. CDR3 sequence reads: CASSASTGSYNEQFF. The CDR3 DNA reads TGTGCCAGCAGCGCCTCGACAGGGTCCTACAATGAGCAGTTCTTC. The chain employs TRBV9 and TRBJ2-1, with 7 bases lining up with TRBD1. The CDR3 loop spans 15 amino acids. The germline CDR1 and CDR2 sequences are SGDLS and YYNGEE. V lost 3 bases and J lost 1; bases outside the gene matches: 4.

The V call is TRBV7-3, the J call TRBJ2-5, with 13 bases lining up with TRBD2. The J call may be mistaken, given a closer DNA end match to TRBJ2-7. CDR1 and CDR2 from the germline V gene are SGHTA and FQGTGA. The CDR3 has 17 amino acids. The CDR3 nucleotides are TGTGCCAGCAGCTTAGGGACTAGCGGGACGAGATCCTACGAGCAGTACTTC. Protein sequence: CASSLGTSGTRSYEQYF.

The chain couples TRBV28 to TRBJ1-4; D not resolved. This CDR3 has 14 amino acids. V was pared by 4 bases and J by 5 bases, with 11 bases between. The germline V gene has CDR1 MDHEN and CDR2 SYDVKM. The CDR3 sequence: CASSSSPRNEKLFF. CDR3 nucleotides: TGTGCCAGCAGTTCCAGCCCCAGGAATGAAAAACTGTTTTTT. Full variable domain (rest looked up from reference TRBV28 and TRBJ1-4): DVKVTQSSRYLVKRTGEKVFLECVQDMDHENMFWYRQDPGLGLRLIYFSYDVKMKEKGDIPEGYSVSREKKERFSLILESASTNQTSMYLCASSSSPRNEKLFFGSGTQLSVL.

The chain couples TRBV27 to TRBJ2-6; no clear D. V was cut by 5 bases and J by 0 bases, with 11 bases left in between. CDR1 is MNHEY and CDR2 is SMNVEV in the germline V gene (reference sequence). CDR3 length: 16 residues. The CDR3 spells CASSQTDISGANVLTF. CDR3 nucleotides: TGTGCCAGCAGTCAAACCGACATCTCTGGGGCCAACGTCCTGACTTTC.

The chain links TRBV7-9 to TRBJ2-1; D perhaps matches TRBD1 (5 bases). Trimming removed 6 bases at V and 3 bases at J, with 15 bases between. This CDR3 comprises 15 residues. Looked up from germline, CDR1 is SEHNR and CDR2 is FQNEAQ (reference sequence). DNA for the CDR3: TGTGCCAGCAGTCCTGTTAAGGGGCGCTACAATGAGCAGTTCTTC. Amino acids: CASSPVKGRYNEQFF.

V and J are TRBV5-5 and TRBJ2-2; D perhaps matches TRBD2 (5 bases). CDR1 SGHKS and CDR2 YYEKEE come from the germline V gene (reference sequence). The V and J ends lost 0 bases and 8 bases respectively, with 14 bases between them. This CDR3 has 15 residues. CDR3 sequence: CASSLALFGEGELFF. The CDR3 DNA reads as TGTGCCAGCAGCTTGGCCTTGTTCGGGGAAGGGGAGCTGTTTTTT.

The CDR3 here is CASSGTDFEAFF. For the CDR3, the DNA is TGTGCCAGCAGTGGGACAGATTTTGAAGCTTTCTTT. The J gene is TRBJ1-1, the V gene TRBV6-1; TRBD1 is a possible D gene (6 bases). The V gene lost 4 bases and the J gene lost 7 bases, with 10 bases spanning the gap. The germline gives CDR1 MNHNS, CDR2 SASEGT. This CDR3 is 12 amino acids long.